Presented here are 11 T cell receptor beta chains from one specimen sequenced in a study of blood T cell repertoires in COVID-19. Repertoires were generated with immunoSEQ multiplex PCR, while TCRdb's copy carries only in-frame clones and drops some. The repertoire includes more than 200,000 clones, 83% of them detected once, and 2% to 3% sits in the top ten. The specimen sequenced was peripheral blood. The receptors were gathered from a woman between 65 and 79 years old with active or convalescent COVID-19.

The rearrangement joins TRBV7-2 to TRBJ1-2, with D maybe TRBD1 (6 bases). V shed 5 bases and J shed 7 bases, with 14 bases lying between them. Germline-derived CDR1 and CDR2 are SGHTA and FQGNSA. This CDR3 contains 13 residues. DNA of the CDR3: TGTGCCAGCAGCCCAGGGGAAGGGCTTGGCTACACCTTC. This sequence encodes CASSPGEGLGYTF.

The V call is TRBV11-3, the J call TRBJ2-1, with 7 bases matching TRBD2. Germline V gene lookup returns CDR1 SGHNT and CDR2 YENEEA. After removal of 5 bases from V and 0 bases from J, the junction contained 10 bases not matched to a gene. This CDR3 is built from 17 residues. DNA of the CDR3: TGTGCCAGCAGCCTTATAAAACTAGCGAACTCCTACAATGAGCAGTTCTTC. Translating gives CASSLIKLANSYNEQFF.

The DNA of the CDR3 is TGTGCCAGCAGGCTCGGGGGTTTACAAGAGACCCAGTACTTC. This gives the protein CASRLGGLQETQYF. The genes are TRBV2 and TRBJ2-5, with TRBD2 as a possible D gene (6 bases). The CDR3 has 14 residues. Trimming took off 6 bases at V and 2 bases at J, with 13 bases between the two ends. Germline CDR1 reads SNHLY; CDR2 reads FYNNEI. Variable domain in full (rest from reference TRBV2 and TRBJ2-5): EPEVTQTPSHQVTQMGQEVILRCVPISNHLYFYWYRQILGQKVEFLVSFYNNEISEKSEIFDDQFSVERPDGSNFTLKIRSTKLEDSAMYFCASRLGGLQETQYFGPGTRLLVL.

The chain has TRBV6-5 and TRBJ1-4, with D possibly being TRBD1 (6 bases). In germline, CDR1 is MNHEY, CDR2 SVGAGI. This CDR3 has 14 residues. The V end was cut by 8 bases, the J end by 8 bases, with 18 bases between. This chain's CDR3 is CASGPRQAAEKLFF. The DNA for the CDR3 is TGTGCCAGCGGGCCAAGACAGGCCGCCGAAAAACTGTTTTTT.

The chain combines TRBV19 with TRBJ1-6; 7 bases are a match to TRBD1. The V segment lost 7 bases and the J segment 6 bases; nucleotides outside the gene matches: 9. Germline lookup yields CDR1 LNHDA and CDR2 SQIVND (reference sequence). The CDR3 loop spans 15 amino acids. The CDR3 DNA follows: TGTGCCAGTACCCTCAGGACAGGACGTAATTCACCCCTCCACTTT. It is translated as CASTLRTGRNSPLHF. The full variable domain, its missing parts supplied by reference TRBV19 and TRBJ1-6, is DGGITQSPKYLFRKEGQNVTLSCEQNLNHDAMYWYRQDPGQGLRLIYYSQIVNDFQKGDIAEGYSVSREKKESFPLTVTSAQKNPTAFYLCASTLRTGRNSPLHFGNGTRLTVT.

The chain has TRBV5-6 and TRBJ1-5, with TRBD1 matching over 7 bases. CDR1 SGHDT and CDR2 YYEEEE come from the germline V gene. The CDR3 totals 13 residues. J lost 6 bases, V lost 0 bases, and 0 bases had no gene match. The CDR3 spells CASSLGQGQPQHF. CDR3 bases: TGTGCCAGCAGCTTGGGACAGGGTCAGCCCCAGCATTTT.

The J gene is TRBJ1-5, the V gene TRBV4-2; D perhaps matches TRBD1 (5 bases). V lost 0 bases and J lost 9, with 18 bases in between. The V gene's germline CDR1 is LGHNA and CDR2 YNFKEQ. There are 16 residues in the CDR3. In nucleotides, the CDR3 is TGTGCCAGCAGCCAAGAACATCTCCCTTCAACAGGGCCCCAGCATTTT. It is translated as CASSQEHLPSTGPQHF.

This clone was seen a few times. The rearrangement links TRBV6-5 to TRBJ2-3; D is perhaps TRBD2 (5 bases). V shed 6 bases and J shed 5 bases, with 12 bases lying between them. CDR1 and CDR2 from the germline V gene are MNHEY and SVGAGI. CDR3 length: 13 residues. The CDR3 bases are TGTGCCAGCAGGGGCCCGGGGAAAGATACGCAGTATTTT. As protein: CASRGPGKDTQYF.

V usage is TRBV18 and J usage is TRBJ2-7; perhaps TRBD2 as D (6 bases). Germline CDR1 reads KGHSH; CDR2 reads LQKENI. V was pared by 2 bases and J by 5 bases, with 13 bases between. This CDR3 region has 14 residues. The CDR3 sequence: CASSPSATRNEQYF. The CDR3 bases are TGTGCCAGCTCACCATCCGCGACTAGAAACGAGCAGTACTTC.

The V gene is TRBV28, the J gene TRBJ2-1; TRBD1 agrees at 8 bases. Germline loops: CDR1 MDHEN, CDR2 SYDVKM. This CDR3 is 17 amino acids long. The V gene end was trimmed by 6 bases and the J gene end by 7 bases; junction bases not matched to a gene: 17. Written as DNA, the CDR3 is TGTGCCAGCAGATCGTTGTCCGGGACAGGAGGTTTGAATGAGCAGTTCTTC. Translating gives CASRSLSGTGGLNEQFF.

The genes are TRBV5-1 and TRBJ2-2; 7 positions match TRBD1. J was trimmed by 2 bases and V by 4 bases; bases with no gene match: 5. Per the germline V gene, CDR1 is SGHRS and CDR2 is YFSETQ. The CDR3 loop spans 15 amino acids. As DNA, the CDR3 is TGCGCCAGCAGCGAGGGGGCGGACAACACCGGGGAGCTGTTTTTT. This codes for CASSEGADNTGELFF.